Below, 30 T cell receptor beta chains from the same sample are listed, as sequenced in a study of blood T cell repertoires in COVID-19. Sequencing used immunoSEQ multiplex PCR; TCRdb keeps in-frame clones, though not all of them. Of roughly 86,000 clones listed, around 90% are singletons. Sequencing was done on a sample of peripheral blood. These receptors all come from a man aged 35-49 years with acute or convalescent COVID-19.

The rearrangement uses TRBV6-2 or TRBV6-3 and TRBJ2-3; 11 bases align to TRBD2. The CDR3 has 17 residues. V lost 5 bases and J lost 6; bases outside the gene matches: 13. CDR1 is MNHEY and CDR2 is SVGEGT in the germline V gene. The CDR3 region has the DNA TGTGCCAGCAGTAGGGGGACTAGCGGCGGTTTTCGGGATACGCAGTATTTT. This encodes CASSRGTSGGFRDTQYF.

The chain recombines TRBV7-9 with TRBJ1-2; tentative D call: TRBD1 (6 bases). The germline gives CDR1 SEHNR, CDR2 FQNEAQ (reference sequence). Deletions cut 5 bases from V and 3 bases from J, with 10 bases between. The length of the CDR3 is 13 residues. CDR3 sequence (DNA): TGTGCCAGCAGCCCCGGACAGTACTATGGCTACACCTTC. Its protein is CASSPGQYYGYTF.

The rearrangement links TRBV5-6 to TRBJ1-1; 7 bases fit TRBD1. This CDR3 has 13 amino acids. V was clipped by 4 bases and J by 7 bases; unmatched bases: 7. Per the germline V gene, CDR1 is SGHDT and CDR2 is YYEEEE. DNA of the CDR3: TGTGCCAGCAGCAACCTTAGGACAGGTGAAGCTTTCTTT. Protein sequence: CASSNLRTGEAFF.

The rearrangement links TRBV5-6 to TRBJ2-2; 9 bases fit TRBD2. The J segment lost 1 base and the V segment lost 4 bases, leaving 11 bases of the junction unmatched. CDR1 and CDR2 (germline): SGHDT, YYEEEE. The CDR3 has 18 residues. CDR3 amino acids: CASSRGLAQPVNTGELFF. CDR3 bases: TGTGCCAGCAGCAGAGGACTAGCGCAACCCGTGAACACCGGGGAGCTGTTTTTT.

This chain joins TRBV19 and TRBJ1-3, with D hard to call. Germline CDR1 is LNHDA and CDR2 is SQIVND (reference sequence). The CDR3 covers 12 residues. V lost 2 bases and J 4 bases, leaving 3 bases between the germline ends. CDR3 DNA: TGTGCCAGTAGTATAACAGGAAACACCATATATTTT. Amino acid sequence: CASSITGNTIYF. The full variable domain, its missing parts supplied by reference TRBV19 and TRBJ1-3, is DGGITQSPKYLFRKEGQNVTLSCEQNLNHDAMYWYRQDPGQGLRLIYYSQIVNDFQKGDIAEGYSVSREKKESFPLTVTSAQKNPTAFYLCASSITGNTIYFGEGSWLTVV.

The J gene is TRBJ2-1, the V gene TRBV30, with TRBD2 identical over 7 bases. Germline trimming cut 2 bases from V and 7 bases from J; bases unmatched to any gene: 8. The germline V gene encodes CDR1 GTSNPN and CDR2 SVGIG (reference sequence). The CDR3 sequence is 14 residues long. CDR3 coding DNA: TGTGCCTGGAGTATCGGGGACTACCCTAATGAGCAGTTCTTC. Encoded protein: CAWSIGDYPNEQFF. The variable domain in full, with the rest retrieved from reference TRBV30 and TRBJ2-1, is SQTIHQWPATLVQPVGSPLSLECTVEGTSNPNLYWYRQAAGRGLQLLFYSVGIGQISSEVPQNLSASRPQDRQFILSSKKLLLSDSGFYLCAWSIGDYPNEQFFGPGTRLTVL.

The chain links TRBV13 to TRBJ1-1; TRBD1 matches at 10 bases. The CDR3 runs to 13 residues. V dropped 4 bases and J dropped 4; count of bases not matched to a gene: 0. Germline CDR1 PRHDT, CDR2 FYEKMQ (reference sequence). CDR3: CASSWTGGTEAFF. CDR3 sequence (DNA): TGTGCCAGCAGCTGGACAGGGGGCACTGAAGCTTTCTTT.

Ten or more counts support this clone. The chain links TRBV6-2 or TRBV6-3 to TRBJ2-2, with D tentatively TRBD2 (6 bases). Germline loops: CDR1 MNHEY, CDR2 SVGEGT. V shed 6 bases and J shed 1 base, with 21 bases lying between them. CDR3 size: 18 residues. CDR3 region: CASSTTKRASENTGELFF. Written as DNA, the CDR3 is TGTGCCAGCAGCACTACCAAAAGGGCTAGCGAGAACACCGGGGAGCTGTTTTTT.

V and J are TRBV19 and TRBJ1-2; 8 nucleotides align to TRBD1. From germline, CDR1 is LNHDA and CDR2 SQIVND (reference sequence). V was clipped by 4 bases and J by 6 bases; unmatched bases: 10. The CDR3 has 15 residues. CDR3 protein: CASSTGQALMNGYTF. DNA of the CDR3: TGTGCCAGTAGTACGGGACAGGCCCTTATGAATGGCTACACCTTC.

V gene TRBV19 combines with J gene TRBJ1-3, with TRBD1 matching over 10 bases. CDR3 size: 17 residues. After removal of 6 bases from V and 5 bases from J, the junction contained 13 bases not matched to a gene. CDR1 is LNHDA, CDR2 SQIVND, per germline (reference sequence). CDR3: CASRSPRDRGDRNTIYF. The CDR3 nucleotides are TGTGCCAGTAGGAGTCCCCGGGACAGGGGAGATCGAAACACCATATATTTT.

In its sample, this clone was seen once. CDR3 loop: CASSPVDSGNTEAFF. The CDR3 coding sequence is TGTGCCAGCTCACCTGTTGATTCGGGGAACACTGAAGCTTTCTTT. V usage is TRBV18 and J usage is TRBJ1-1; D remains unclear. The V end was cut by 3 bases, the J end by 1 base, with 12 bases between. The CDR3 runs to 15 residues. The germline CDR1 and CDR2 sequences are KGHSH and LQKENI.

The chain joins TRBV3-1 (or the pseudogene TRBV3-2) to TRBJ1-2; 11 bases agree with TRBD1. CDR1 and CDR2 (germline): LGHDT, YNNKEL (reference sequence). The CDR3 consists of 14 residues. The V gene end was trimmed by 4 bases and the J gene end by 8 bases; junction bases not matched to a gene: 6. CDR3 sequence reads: CASSPDRGRGGYTF. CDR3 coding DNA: TGTGCCAGCAGCCCGGACAGGGGGCGCGGGGGCTACACCTTC.

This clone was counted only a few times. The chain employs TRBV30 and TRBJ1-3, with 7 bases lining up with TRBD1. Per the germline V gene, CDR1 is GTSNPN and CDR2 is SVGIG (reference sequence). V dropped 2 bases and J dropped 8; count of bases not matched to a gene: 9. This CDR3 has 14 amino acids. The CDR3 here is CAWSRTGAGDTIYF. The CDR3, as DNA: TGTGCCTGGAGTAGGACAGGTGCCGGGGACACCATATATTTT.

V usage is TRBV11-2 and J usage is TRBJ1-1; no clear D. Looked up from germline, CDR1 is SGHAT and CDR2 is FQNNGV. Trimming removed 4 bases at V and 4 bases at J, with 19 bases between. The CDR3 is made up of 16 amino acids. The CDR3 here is CASSSSDPAGITEAFF. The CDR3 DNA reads TGTGCCAGCAGCTCCTCAGACCCGGCGGGGATCACTGAAGCTTTCTTT.

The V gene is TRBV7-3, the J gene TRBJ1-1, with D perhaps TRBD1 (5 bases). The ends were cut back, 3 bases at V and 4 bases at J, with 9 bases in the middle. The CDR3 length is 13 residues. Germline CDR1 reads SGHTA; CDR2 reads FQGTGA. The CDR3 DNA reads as TGTGCCAGCAGCTTCGACAGTGGCACTGAAGCTTTCTTT. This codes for CASSFDSGTEAFF.

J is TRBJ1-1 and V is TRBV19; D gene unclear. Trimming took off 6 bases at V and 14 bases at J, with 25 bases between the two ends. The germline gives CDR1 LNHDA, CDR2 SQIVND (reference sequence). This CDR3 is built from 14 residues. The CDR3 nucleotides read TGTGCCAGTAGCCCCTCCTCCAGGTCCCCGCGGAGGTTCTTT. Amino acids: CASSPSSRSPRRFF.

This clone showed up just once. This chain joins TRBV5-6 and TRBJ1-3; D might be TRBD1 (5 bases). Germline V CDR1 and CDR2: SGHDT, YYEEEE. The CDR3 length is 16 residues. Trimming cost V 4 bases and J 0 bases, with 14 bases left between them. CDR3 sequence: CASSPETVSSGNTIYF. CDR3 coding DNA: TGTGCCAGCAGCCCCGAGACAGTTAGCTCTGGAAACACCATATATTTT.

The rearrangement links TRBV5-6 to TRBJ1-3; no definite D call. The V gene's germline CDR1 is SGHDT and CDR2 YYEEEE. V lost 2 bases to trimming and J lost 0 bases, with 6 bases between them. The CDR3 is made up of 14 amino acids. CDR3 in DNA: TGTGCCAGCAGCTTTTTCCACTCTGGAAACACCATATATTTT. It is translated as CASSFFHSGNTIYF.

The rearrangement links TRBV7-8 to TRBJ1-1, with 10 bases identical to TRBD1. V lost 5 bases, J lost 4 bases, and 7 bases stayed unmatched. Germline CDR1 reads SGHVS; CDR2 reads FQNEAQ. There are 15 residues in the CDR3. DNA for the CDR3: TGTGCCAGCAGCCTAAGACAGGGGGCGATCACTGAAGCTTTCTTT. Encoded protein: CASSLRQGAITEAFF.

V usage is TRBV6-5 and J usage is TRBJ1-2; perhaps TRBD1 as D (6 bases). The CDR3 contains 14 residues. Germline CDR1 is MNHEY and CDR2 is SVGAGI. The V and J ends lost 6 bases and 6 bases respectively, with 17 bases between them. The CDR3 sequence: CASREGGGRHGYTF. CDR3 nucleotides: TGTGCCAGCAGAGAGGGGGGGGGCAGGCATGGCTACACCTTC.

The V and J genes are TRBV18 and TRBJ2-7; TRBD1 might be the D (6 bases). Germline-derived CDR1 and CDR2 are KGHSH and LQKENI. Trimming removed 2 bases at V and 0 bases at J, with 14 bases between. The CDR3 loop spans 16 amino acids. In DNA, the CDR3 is TGTGCCAGCTCACCAAATACCCCGGACAGCTCCTACGAGCAGTACTTC. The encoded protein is CASSPNTPDSSYEQYF.

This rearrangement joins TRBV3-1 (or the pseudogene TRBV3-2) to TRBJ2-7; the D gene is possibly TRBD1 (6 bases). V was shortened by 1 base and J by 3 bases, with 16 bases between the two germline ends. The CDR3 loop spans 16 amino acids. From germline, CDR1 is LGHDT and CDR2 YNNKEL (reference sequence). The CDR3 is CASSQGSGQLNYEQYF. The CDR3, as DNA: TGTGCCAGCAGCCAAGGTTCTGGACAGCTAAACTACGAGCAGTACTTC.

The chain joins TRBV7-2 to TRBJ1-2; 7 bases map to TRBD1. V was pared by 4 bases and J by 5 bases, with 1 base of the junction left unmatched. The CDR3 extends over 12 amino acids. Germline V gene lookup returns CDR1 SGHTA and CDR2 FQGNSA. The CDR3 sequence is CASSSTGYGYTF. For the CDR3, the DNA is TGTGCCAGCAGCTCGACAGGGTATGGCTACACCTTC.

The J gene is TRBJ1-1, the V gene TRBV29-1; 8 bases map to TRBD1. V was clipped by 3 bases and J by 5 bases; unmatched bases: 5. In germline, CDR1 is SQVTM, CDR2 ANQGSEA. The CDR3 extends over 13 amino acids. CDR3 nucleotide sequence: TGCAGCGTTGACGGACAGGGATTGACTGAAGCTTTCTTT. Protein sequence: CSVDGQGLTEAFF.

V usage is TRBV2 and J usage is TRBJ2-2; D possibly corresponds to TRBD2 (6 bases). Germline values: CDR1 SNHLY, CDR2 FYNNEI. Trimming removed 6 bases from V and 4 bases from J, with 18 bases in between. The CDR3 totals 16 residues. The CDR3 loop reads CASSVRLDGSTGELFF. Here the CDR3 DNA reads TGTGCCAGCAGCGTTAGACTAGACGGTTCCACCGGGGAGCTGTTTTTT.

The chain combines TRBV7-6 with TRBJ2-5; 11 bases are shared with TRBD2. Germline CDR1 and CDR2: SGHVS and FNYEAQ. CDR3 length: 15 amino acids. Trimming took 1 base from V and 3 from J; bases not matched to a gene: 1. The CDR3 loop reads CASSLGGLAEETQYF. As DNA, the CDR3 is TGTGCCAGCAGCTTAGGGGGACTAGCGGAAGAGACCCAGTACTTC.

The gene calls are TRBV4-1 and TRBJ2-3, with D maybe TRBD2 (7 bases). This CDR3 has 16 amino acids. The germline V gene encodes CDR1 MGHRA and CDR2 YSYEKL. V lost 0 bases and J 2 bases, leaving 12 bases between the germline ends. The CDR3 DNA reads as TGCGCCAGCAGCCAAGACCGGCGGGGGCTCACAGATACGCAGTATTTT. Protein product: CASSQDRRGLTDTQYF.

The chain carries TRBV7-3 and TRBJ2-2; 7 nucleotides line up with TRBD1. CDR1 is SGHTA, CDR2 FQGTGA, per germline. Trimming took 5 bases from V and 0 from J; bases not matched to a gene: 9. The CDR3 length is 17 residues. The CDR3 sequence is CASSPIDDRANTGELFF. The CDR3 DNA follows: TGTGCCAGCAGCCCAATTGACGACAGGGCGAACACCGGGGAGCTGTTTTTT.

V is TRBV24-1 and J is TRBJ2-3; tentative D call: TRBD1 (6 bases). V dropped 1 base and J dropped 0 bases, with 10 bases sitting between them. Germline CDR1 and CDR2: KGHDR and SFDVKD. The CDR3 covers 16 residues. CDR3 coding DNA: TGTGCCACCAGTGATTTTTCAGGGGTTAGCACAGATACGCAGTATTTT. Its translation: CATSDFSGVSTDTQYF.

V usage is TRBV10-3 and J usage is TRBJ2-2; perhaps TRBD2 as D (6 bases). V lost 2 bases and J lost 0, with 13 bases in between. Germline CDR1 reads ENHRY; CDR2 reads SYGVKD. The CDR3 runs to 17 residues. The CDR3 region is CAISEGGALANTGELFF. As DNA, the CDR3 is TGTGCCATCAGTGAGGGCGGGGCCCTCGCGAACACCGGGGAGCTGTTTTTT.